This T cell receptor (beta chain) was identified during a study of CD8+ T cells in alopecia areata. As for the study in general: Skin grafts from approximately 6-13-month-old C3H/HeJ donors with spontaneous alopecia were placed on roughly 6-10-week-old female C3H/HeJ mice.

Investigators isolated RNA and reverse transcribed it into cDNA to act as the sequencing template. Here immunoSEQ multiplex PCR was the method, and the copy in TCRdb shows in-frame clones only, minus some. The sample has some 120,000 clones, none seen only once. A remark on this clone: Gene names and germline match the mouse. The read ends 4 residues shy of where the CDR3 ends; the end is completed using the germline J gene.

The CDR3 is 16 residues long. Germline loops: CDR1 NNHDY, CDR2 SYVADS. Trimming took 1 base from V and 3 from J; bases not matched to a gene: 6. The receptor's source is a C3H/HeJ mouse with alopecia areata. The mouse line has the MHC haplotype H2-k. Sequenced sample: lesional skin. This chain connects TRBV13-3 to TRBJ2-7; TRBD2 aligns across 11 bases. The part of the CDR3 DNA that was read is TGTGCCAGCAGTGATCATACTGGGGGGGCGAACTAT. This gives the protein CASSDHTGGANY. The full CDR3 reads CASSDHTGGANYEQYF.